These 18 T cell receptor beta chains were sequenced from one sample in a study of Graves' ophthalmopathy and Graves' hyperthyroidism. TCR beta CDR3 regions were amplified from RNA transcripts. First-round RT-PCR with HTBI primers preceded a second-round multiplex PCR. TCRdb re-analysed the multiplex PCR reads in MiXCR, keeping a single row per CDR3 protein. The sample consists of hundreds of thousands of distinct CDR3 sequences, approximately 39% of them appearing once. Sequencing used peripheral blood. These receptors were taken from an adult man with Graves' ophthalmopathy.

The rearrangement uses TRBV4-2 and TRBJ1-3, with 9 positions matching TRBD1. CDR1 is LGHNA and CDR2 is YNFKEQ in the germline V gene. This CDR3 is 16 amino acids long. The trim removed 1 base at V and 4 bases at J, leaving 5 bases unmatched. The chain's CDR3 is CASSQAGQGSGNTIYF. The DNA of the CDR3 is TGTGCCAGCAGCCAAGCGGGACAGGGCTCAGGAAACACCATATATTTT.

Worth noting for this clonotype: Given a much more abundant clone one base away, this may be a read error. The chain uses TRBV10-3 and TRBJ2-5, with D hard to call. CDR3 length equals 13 residues. Germline CDR1 and CDR2: ENHRY and SYGVKD. CDR3: CASSGWSRETQYF. CDR3 DNA sequence: TGTGCCAGCAGTGGCTGGAGTAGAGAGACCCAGTACTTC.

The rearrangement joins TRBV5-1 to TRBJ2-7; D is unresolved. Trimming took off 0 bases at V and 3 bases at J, with 19 bases between the two ends. The CDR3 is made up of 17 amino acids. The germline V gene has CDR1 SGHRS and CDR2 YFSETQ. The CDR3 bases are TGCGCCAGCAGCTTGGGGGTTAACTCAGAAACCGACTACGAGCAGTACTTC. Protein product: CASSLGVNSETDYEQYF.

This clonotype occurred many times. V and J are TRBV15 and TRBJ1-5, with 8 bases matching TRBD1. The CDR3 is 15 residues long. J lost 2 bases, V lost 2 bases, and 2 bases had no gene match. Germline CDR1 reads LNHNV; CDR2 reads YYDKDF (reference sequence). CDR3 residues: CATSRMDRGNQPQHF. Written as DNA, the CDR3 is TGTGCCACCAGCAGAATGGACAGGGGCAATCAGCCCCAGCATTTT.

The chain links TRBV5-1 to TRBJ2-3, with 7 bases identical to TRBD1. There are 14 residues in the CDR3. The germline CDR1 and CDR2 sequences are SGHRS and YFSETQ. V lost 2 bases, J lost 6 bases, and 6 bases stayed unmatched. The CDR3 sequence is CASSLRTGIDTQYF. CDR3 sequence (DNA): TGCGCCAGCAGCTTACGGACAGGAATCGATACGCAGTATTTT.

With regard to this clonotype: A read error may be the cause here, since a much bigger clone is one base away. The gene calls are TRBV20-1 and TRBJ1-2; D perhaps matches TRBD1 (5 bases). The germline V gene encodes CDR1 DFQATT and CDR2 SNEGSKA (reference sequence). The CDR3 is 13 amino acids. DNA of the CDR3: TGCAGTGTCCCGGACACTTCCAACTATGGCTACGCCTTC. This encodes CSVPDTSNYGYAF.

For the CDR3, the DNA is TGTGCCAGCAGCGTAGATAGCGGGTCCTACAATGAGCAGTTCTTC. This gives the protein CASSVDSGSYNEQFF. The rearrangement joins TRBV9 to TRBJ2-1, with TRBD2 matching over 7 bases. J gave up 1 base and V 0 bases, and 1 base lay outside the gene matches. Germline V gene lookup returns CDR1 SGDLS and CDR2 YYNGEE. CDR3 length equals 15 residues.

This clonotype was picked up many times. V is TRBV7-6 and J is TRBJ1-6; 7 bases agree with TRBD1. This CDR3 is 14 amino acids long. J was trimmed by 9 bases and V by 8 bases; bases with no gene match: 10. Germline V gene sequence: CDR1 SGHVS, CDR2 FNYEAQ. The CDR3 sequence is CASAQGIGGSPLHF. The DNA for the CDR3 is TGTGCCAGCGCACAGGGGATCGGTGGTTCACCCCTCCACTTT. The whole variable domain, remainder taken from reference TRBV7-6 and TRBJ1-6, is GAGVSQSPRYKVTKRGQDVALRCDPISGHVSLYWYRQALGQGPEFLTYFNYEAQQDKSGLPNDRFSAERPEGSISTLTIQRTEQRDSAMYRCASAQGIGGSPLHFGNGTRLTVT.

The rearrangement links TRBV12-3 or TRBV12-4 to TRBJ2-2; TRBD2 matches 7 bases. The CDR3 covers 13 residues. With V trimmed by 6 bases and J by 7 bases, 5 bases remained unmatched. The CDR3 is CASSQSGDGELFF. CDR3 DNA sequence: TGTGCCAGCAGCCAAAGCGGGGACGGGGAGCTGTTTTTT.

Worth noting for this clonotype: In this CDR3 the conserved last residue, phenylalanine or tryptophan, is missing, so a read error is likely. The limits of the CDR3 on the DNA are not certain, so only TCRdb's listed CDR3 is given. This CDR3 is CASNLVWV. This sequence joins TRBV7-2 and TRBJ1-4. 8 amino acids form the CDR3, both terminal residues included. The V gene's germline CDR1 is SGHTA and CDR2 FQGNSA.

This clonotype was observed many times. The V call is TRBV15, the J call TRBJ1-1, with D possibly matching TRBD1 (5 bases). The CDR3 runs to 15 residues. Trimming removed 1 base from V and 6 bases from J, with 15 bases in between. CDR1 and CDR2 from the germline V gene are LNHNV and YYDKDF (reference sequence). This CDR3 is CATSRGAGSMAEAFF. DNA of the CDR3: TGTGCCACCAGCAGAGGGGCAGGGTCGATGGCTGAAGCTTTCTTT.

This clonotype was seen ten or more times. The gene calls are TRBV25-1 and TRBJ2-7, with a possible D match to TRBD2 (7 bases). CDR3 length: 16 amino acids. Germline V gene lookup returns CDR1 MGHDK and CDR2 SYGVNS. V dropped 5 bases and J dropped 7 bases, with 24 bases sitting between them. CDR3 in DNA: TGTGCCAGCAGTAAAATTGGGGGGGCAGGGCGCGGGGAGCAGTACTTC. Its translation is CASSKIGGAGRGEQYF.

A remark on this clonotype: Being one base from a much bigger clone, this may be a read error. This sequence joins TRBV12-3 or TRBV12-4 and TRBJ1-1; D uncertain. The length of the CDR3 is 14 residues. Here the CDR3 reads CASAHRGMNAEAFF. CDR3 DNA sequence: TGTGCCAGCGCCCACCGCGGAATGAACGCTGAAGCTTTCTTT.

The CDR3 loop is CASSQDRRRGSGNTIYF. CDR3 bases: TGCGCCAGCAGCCAAGATCGGCGCAGGGGTTCTGGAAACACCATATATTTT. The chain links TRBV4-3 to TRBJ1-3, with D possibly TRBD1 on 6 matching bases. V was pared by 0 bases and J by 1 base, with 13 bases between. CDR3 length equals 17 residues. Germline V lookup: CDR1 LGHNA, CDR2 YSLEER.

This clonotype has a count of ten or more. The chain recombines TRBV2 with TRBJ2-7; 7 bases align to TRBD2. Germline V gene data show CDR1 as SNHLY and CDR2 as FYNNEI. V was clipped by 0 bases and J by 0 bases; unmatched bases: 5. The CDR3 has 16 amino acids. In DNA form, the CDR3 reads TGTGCCAGCAGTGAAGCCGGGGACTATCTCTCCTACGAGCAGTACTTC. It yields the protein CASSEAGDYLSYEQYF.

This clonotype was counted between two and nine times. This chain links TRBV12-3 or TRBV12-4 with TRBJ2-2, with TRBD2 identical over 9 bases. Trimming at V came to 6 bases and at J to 7 bases, leaving 9 bases not matched to a gene. The CDR3 has 15 residues. The CDR3 bases are TGTGCCAGCAGAAAGAGCGGGAGGATCGGCGGGGAGCTGTTTTTT. Amino acid sequence: CASRKSGRIGGELFF.

The chain recombines TRBV12-3 or TRBV12-4 with TRBJ2-7; 7 bases agree with TRBD2. The CDR3 is 15 amino acids. Losses at the gene ends were 4 bases for V and 3 bases for J; bases not matched to a gene: 9. The chain's CDR3 is CASSSELAKVYEQYF. CDR3 nucleotide sequence: TGTGCCAGCAGTTCTGAACTAGCGAAAGTCTACGAGCAGTACTTC.

The chain is built from TRBV7-2 and TRBJ1-6; the match to TRBD1 covers 7 bases. The CDR3 totals 16 residues. V trimming: 4 bases; J trimming: 7 bases; junction bases outside the gene matches: 10. Germline assignment: CDR1 SGHTA and CDR2 FQGNSA. The CDR3 region is CASSSNPGQSNSPLHF. The DNA of the CDR3 is TGTGCCAGCAGCTCAAATCCGGGACAGTCCAATTCACCCCTCCACTTT.